This T cell receptor (beta chain) was recorded in a study of T cells in Graves' hyperthyroidism and ophthalmopathy. This clonotype was counted at least ten times. TCR beta CDR3 regions were amplified from RNA transcripts. HTBI primers were used for first-round RT-PCR of the TCR CDR3. One entry per CDR3 protein results from TCRdb running MiXCR on the multiplex PCR reads. This table has 480,000 or so distinct CDR3 sequences, 40% to 50% appearing once. The ends were cut back, 6 bases at V and 7 bases at J, with 12 bases in the middle. CDR1 SGHTA and CDR2 FQGNSA come from the germline V gene. This CDR3 comprises 12 residues.

This TCR was sampled from an adult woman with Graves' disease, either hyperthyroidism or ophthalmopathy (not recorded which). Sample: peripheral blood or thyroid tissue (not recorded which). The chain employs TRBV7-2 and TRBJ1-2; D uncertain. The CDR3 reads CASRNTWGGYTF. CDR3 DNA sequence: TGTGCCAGCAGAAACACCTGGGGTGGCTACACCTTC.